This T cell receptor (beta chain) was retrieved from a study of regulatory T cells in long-lasting Graves disease. This clonotype was found many times. Its matching antigen is unknown. The length of the CDR3 is 15 residues. Germline V gene lookup returns CDR1 SGHKS and CDR2 YYEKEE (reference sequence). With V trimmed by 3 bases and J by 4 bases, 7 bases remained unmatched. Overall study results and limits: Persistent cases favored TRBV28, TRBJ1-2 and TRBJ2-5. Among the persistent patients, fewer than 3,000 public clonotypes were shared, more than the approximately 960 shared among new patients.

The time point: newly diagnosed GD, antithyroid drugs for less than 3 months. Construction of the TCR library relied on RNA isolated from PBMCs. Libraries of TCR beta came from iRepertoire HTBI primers plus Arm-PCR of CDR3 regions. MiXCR was run by TCRdb on the multiplex PCR reads, yielding one entry per CDR3 protein. This sample has 450,000 to 650,000 distinct CDR3 sequences; about 16% occur once, and the top ten carry roughly 25%. This sample also appeared in a second study, on T cells in Graves' hyperthyroidism and ophthalmopathy. That source notes: Hyperthyroidism was newly diagnosed in patients aged 18 to 65 (duration under 2 months). With the HTBI primer set, the TCR CDR3 went through a first round of RT-PCR.

The V call is TRBV5-5, the J call TRBJ2-7; 10 bases align to TRBD1. Source: peripheral blood mononuclear cells (PBMCs), taken at new diagnosis, from a patient treated with antithyroid drugs. This sequence was found in a woman aged 40-65 years with Graves disease. The chain's CDR3 is CASSWTGQGLYEQYF. CDR3 sequence (DNA): TGTGCCAGCAGCTGGACGGGACAGGGGCTATACGAGCAGTACTTC.